This T cell receptor (beta chain) emerged from a study of Ad26.COV2.S vaccination and SARS-CoV-2 variants. Study-level background: Intramuscularly, Ad26.COV2.S was given either once or twice, 56 days apart.

Measured with immunoSEQ multiplex PCR; TCRdb has only the in-frame clones, and not every one. The data hold approximately 400,000 clones, with around 84% observed a single time. There are 14 residues in the CDR3. Germline CDR1 MNHEY, CDR2 SVGAGI. Trimming at V came to 6 bases and at J to 6 bases, leaving 7 bases not matched to a gene. Treatment of the sample: roughly 20 received Ad26.COV2.S at low or high dose, single or two shots; roughly five received placebo; per-sample allocation not given. Collection of the samples took place on day 63 after the first injection of vaccine or placebo. The sequenced sample was peripheral blood, obtained in a trial of Ad26.COV2.S vaccine versus placebo. The chain recombines TRBV6-5 with TRBJ2-2, with 7 bases fitting TRBD1. The sequence derives from a person aged 18-60 years who received the Ad26.COV2.S COVID-19 vaccine or a placebo. The CDR3 is CASSATGWAGELFF. The CDR3 DNA reads TGTGCCAGCAGCGCGACAGGGTGGGCCGGGGAGCTGTTTTTT.